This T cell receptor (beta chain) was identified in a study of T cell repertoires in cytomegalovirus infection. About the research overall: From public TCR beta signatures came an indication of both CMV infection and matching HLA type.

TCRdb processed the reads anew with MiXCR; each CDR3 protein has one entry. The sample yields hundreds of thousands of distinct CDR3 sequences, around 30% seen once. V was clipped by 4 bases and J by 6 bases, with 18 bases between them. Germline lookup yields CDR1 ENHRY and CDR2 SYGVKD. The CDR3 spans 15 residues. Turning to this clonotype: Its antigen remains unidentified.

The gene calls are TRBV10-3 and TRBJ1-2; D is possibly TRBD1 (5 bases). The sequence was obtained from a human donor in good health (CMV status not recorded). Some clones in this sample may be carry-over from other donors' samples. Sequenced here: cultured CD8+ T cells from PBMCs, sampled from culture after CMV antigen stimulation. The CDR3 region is CAISGRGAYRDGYTF. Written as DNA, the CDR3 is TGTGCCATCAGTGGGAGAGGGGCATATAGGGATGGCTACACCTTC.